Following are 18 T cell receptor beta chains from one sample sequenced in a study of cytomegalovirus exposure and HLA in healthy donors. Researchers ran the PCR with 60 Vbeta and 13 Jbeta primers. TCRdb keeps only in-frame clones here, not all; method: immunoSEQ multiplex PCR. The data hold roughly 80,000 clones, with about 88% observed a single time. Material: PBMCs. Receptors were obtained from a woman between 50 and 59 years old in good health and CMV-seronegative.

CDR3 sequence: CATSREPGQGAGGYTF. The CDR3 DNA sequence: TGTGCCACCAGCAGAGAGCCGGGACAGGGGGCTGGAGGCTACACCTTC. V usage is TRBV15 and J usage is TRBJ1-2; 12 positions match TRBD1. The CDR3 extends over 16 amino acids. Germline loops: CDR1 LNHNV, CDR2 YYDKDF (reference sequence). Trimming at V came to 0 bases and at J to 8 bases, leaving 7 bases not matched to a gene.

The chain employs TRBV6-6 and TRBJ2-7; D not certain. Germline CDR1 is MNHNY and CDR2 is SVGAGI (reference sequence). V was trimmed by 5 bases and J by 6 bases, leaving 8 bases between them. This CDR3 has 11 amino acids. Here the CDR3 reads CASSTTSEQYF. In DNA, the CDR3 is TGTGCCAGCAGTACGACTTCCGAGCAGTACTTC.

V is TRBV6-5 and J is TRBJ1-5; TRBD1 aligns across 7 bases. There are 12 residues in the CDR3. Losses at the gene ends were 6 bases for V and 7 bases for J; bases not matched to a gene: 3. Germline lookup yields CDR1 MNHEY and CDR2 SVGAGI. The CDR3 spells CASRTGHQPQHF. The CDR3 nucleotides are TGTGCCAGCAGGACAGGGCACCAGCCCCAGCATTTT.

The chain employs TRBV7-3 and TRBJ1-1; D possibly corresponds to TRBD1 (5 bases). The CDR3 runs 15 residues. Trimming cost V 1 base and J 3 bases, with 12 bases left between them. Germline values: CDR1 SGHTA, CDR2 FQGTGA. CDR3 nucleotides: TGTGCCAGCAGCTTAAAAGCAGGGAGGGACACTGAAGCTTTCTTT. It codes for CASSLKAGRDTEAFF.

Note on this clone: Different DNA sequences within this sample yield the same CDR3. The chain combines TRBV7-9 with TRBJ2-7; maybe TRBD1 (7 bases). V lost 5 bases to trimming and J lost 5 bases, with 19 bases between them. The germline V gene encodes CDR1 SEHNR and CDR2 FQNEAQ (reference sequence). The CDR3 length is 15 residues. This CDR3 is CASSLRQGGVNEQYV. The CDR3 coding sequence is TGTGCCAGCAGCCTAAGACAGGGAGGTGTCAACGAGCAGTACGTC.

Turning to this clone: The germline gene is not matched at one end of the junction; a read error may be the cause. The chain joins TRBV7-7 to TRBJ2-5, with a tentative D call TRBD2 (6 bases). The CDR3 is 17 amino acids. Germline CDR1 and CDR2: SSHAT and FNYEAQ (reference sequence). As DNA, the CDR3 is TGTGCTAGCAGTCCTAGTCCGCCTGGCTTAGGAGGGGAGACCCAGTACTTC. Translated, it gives CASSPSPPGLGGETQYF.

The rearrangement joins TRBV27 to TRBJ2-1, with TRBD2 matching 9 bases. V lost 6 bases and J lost 0; bases outside the gene matches: 9. CDR1 and CDR2 from the germline V gene are MNHEY and SMNVEV (reference sequence). CDR3 size: 17 residues. The CDR3 DNA reads as TGTGCCAGCAGAATATCTAGCGGGGATAGCTCCTACAATGAGCAGTTCTTC. Translation gives CASRISSGDSSYNEQFF.

V is TRBV6-5 and J is TRBJ2-1, with 7 bases that match TRBD2. The CDR3 covers 13 residues. Germline trimming cut 7 bases from V and 6 bases from J; bases unmatched to any gene: 6. Germline values: CDR1 MNHEY, CDR2 SVGAGI. In DNA form, the CDR3 reads TGTGCCAGCATCCAAGGCGGGAGCAATGAGCAGTTCTTC. Translation: CASIQGGSNEQFF.

V gene TRBV2 combines with J gene TRBJ1-1, with 7 bases identical to TRBD1. V lost 10 bases to trimming and J lost 0 bases; unmatched junction nucleotides: 5. CDR3 length equals 13 residues. Germline values: CDR1 SNHLY, CDR2 FYNNEI. CDR3 bases: TGTGCCAATTCGCAGGGGGTGAACACTGAAGCTTTCTTT. Its translation is CANSQGVNTEAFF.

The rearrangement uses TRBV14 and TRBJ2-5; 7 bases line up with TRBD1. The J segment lost 2 bases and the V segment lost 1 base, leaving 10 bases of the junction unmatched. This CDR3 region has 17 residues. The germline V gene encodes CDR1 SGHDN and CDR2 FVKESK. DNA of the CDR3: TGTGCCAGCAGCCAAGTCGGTAGGGACAGCGTACAAGAGACCCAGTACTTC. Amino acid sequence: CASSQVGRDSVQETQYF.

The chain couples TRBV7-8 to TRBJ2-7; 9 bases are shared with TRBD1. The CDR3 loop spans 14 amino acids. Germline lookup yields CDR1 SGHVS and CDR2 FQNEAQ. With V trimmed by 0 bases and J by 3 bases, 0 bases remained unmatched. This CDR3 is CASSLATGGYEQYF. The CDR3 DNA sequence: TGTGCCAGCAGCTTAGCGACAGGGGGCTACGAGCAGTACTTC.

This chain links TRBV7-9 with TRBJ1-1; D not resolved. This CDR3 has 13 residues. From germline, CDR1 is SEHNR and CDR2 FQNEAQ (reference sequence). V was trimmed by 2 bases and J by 1 base, leaving 5 bases between them. The CDR3 DNA reads TGTGCCAGCAGCTTACCCGGGAACACTGAAGCTTTCTTT. It yields the protein CASSLPGNTEAFF.

This chain uses TRBV28 with TRBJ2-7, with D perhaps TRBD2 (7 bases). The CDR3 runs 13 residues. Germline CDR1 reads MDHEN; CDR2 reads SYDVKM. Trimming removed 7 bases at V and 9 bases at J, with 19 bases between. CDR3 DNA sequence: TGTGCCAGCACTCGCGGGGGCGGGGACTCGCAGTACTTC. Encoded protein: CASTRGGGDSQYF.

The J gene is TRBJ1-1, the V gene TRBV6-5, with TRBD1 as a possible D gene (6 bases). V was trimmed by 6 bases and J by 4 bases, leaving 12 bases between them. This CDR3 spans 13 amino acids. CDR1 and CDR2 (germline): MNHEY, SVGAGI. The CDR3 reads CASSGGTITEAFF. CDR3 coding DNA: TGTGCCAGCAGCGGGGGGACAATCACTGAAGCTTTCTTT.

The rearrangement uses TRBV7-9 and TRBJ2-7; no firm D call. Trimming removed 1 base at V and 3 bases at J, with 13 bases between. CDR1 is SEHNR, CDR2 FQNEAQ, per germline (reference sequence). The length of the CDR3 is 15 residues. CDR3 in amino acids: CASSLGSIESYEQYF. The CDR3 DNA sequence: TGTGCCAGCAGCTTAGGAAGCATCGAAAGCTACGAGCAGTACTTC.

The J gene is TRBJ2-3, the V gene TRBV9; perhaps TRBD2 as D (6 bases). CDR1 and CDR2 from the germline V gene are SGDLS and YYNGEE. There are 13 residues in the CDR3. Trimming cost V 0 bases and J 8 bases, with 10 bases left between them. The CDR3 DNA reads TGTGCCAGCAGCGTAGATGGGACTTCTACGCAGTATTTT. Translation gives CASSVDGTSTQYF.

This chain connects TRBV6-1 to TRBJ2-2, with a possible D match to TRBD1 (5 bases). V lost 4 bases to trimming and J lost 0 bases, with 12 bases between them. The V gene's germline CDR1 is MNHNS and CDR2 SASEGT. This CDR3 comprises 16 residues. DNA for the CDR3: TGTGCCAGCAGTGCAGGGTTACTAACGAACACCGGGGAGCTGTTTTTT. This sequence encodes CASSAGLLTNTGELFF.

This clone has more than one count but fewer than ten. V gene TRBV7-2 combines with J gene TRBJ2-3; a weak D match, TRBD2 (5 bases). The germline V gene encodes CDR1 SGHTA and CDR2 FQGNSA. V lost 5 bases, J lost 6 bases, and 15 bases lay in between. The length of the CDR3 is 14 residues. Here the CDR3 reads CASSPFLAQDTQYF. The CDR3, as DNA: TGTGCCAGCAGCCCGTTTTTAGCGCAGGATACGCAGTATTTT.